These 10 T cell receptor beta chains were sequenced from one sample in a study of blood T cell repertoires in COVID-19. Only in-frame clones appear in the TCRdb table, and some are missing; sequencing was by immunoSEQ multiplex PCR. In the table there are 97,000 or so clones, approximately 86% of which are singletons. Sequenced: peripheral blood. The receptors stem from a man in his forties or fifties with active or convalescent COVID-19.

CDR3 DNA sequence: TGTGCCAGCAGCTACGACAGGGGACCCTACGAGCAGTACTTC. Its translation: CASSYDRGPYEQYF. This chain joins TRBV5-5 and TRBJ2-7; the match to TRBD1 covers 8 bases. This CDR3 has 14 amino acids. CDR1 and CDR2 from the germline V gene are SGHKS and YYEKEE (reference sequence). The junction had 4 bases not matched to a gene; V was cut back by 3 bases and J by 2 bases.

J is TRBJ1-6 and V is TRBV19; possibly TRBD1 for D (5 bases). CDR3 length: 13 residues. Trimming removed 11 bases at V and 4 bases at J, with 12 bases between. Germline assignment: CDR1 LNHDA and CDR2 SQIVND (reference sequence). The CDR3 DNA follows: TGTGCCGCGGGGGACTCATATAATTCACCCCTCCACTTT. Protein sequence: CAAGDSYNSPLHF.

The V call is TRBV12-3 or TRBV12-4, the J call TRBJ1-5; maybe TRBD1 (5 bases). Trimming stripped 6 bases from V and 5 bases from J, with 8 bases between. The CDR3 covers 12 residues. In DNA, the CDR3 is TGTGCCAGCAGACAGGTGGATCAGCCCCAGCATTTT. Its translation is CASRQVDQPQHF.

This clone was recorded only once. This chain's CDR3 is CASSRASRPETQYF. The CDR3 bases are TGTGCCAGCAGCAGGGCTTCGCGACCAGAGACCCAGTACTTC. The chain uses TRBV28 and TRBJ2-5; D perhaps matches TRBD1 (5 bases). The V gene lost 6 bases and the J gene lost 4 bases, with 15 bases spanning the gap. Per germline, CDR1 MDHEN and CDR2 SYDVKM. CDR3 length: 14 amino acids.

The chain couples TRBV5-8 to TRBJ1-2, with a possible D match to TRBD1 (5 bases). This CDR3 comprises 13 residues. In germline, CDR1 is SGHTS, CDR2 YDEGEE. Trimming removed 7 bases at V and 2 bases at J, with 12 bases between. The DNA of the CDR3 is TGTGCCAGCGCCATCCAGGGAAACTATGGCTACACCTTC. Protein sequence: CASAIQGNYGYTF.

The chain recombines TRBV7-2 with TRBJ1-6; D gene uncertain. The germline V gene encodes CDR1 SGHTA and CDR2 FQGNSA. The length of the CDR3 is 19 residues. The V end was cut by 1 base, the J end by 0 bases, with 16 bases between. CDR3 sequence: CASSLGPTGLSSYNSPLHF. CDR3 nucleotides: TGTGCCAGCAGCTTAGGCCCCACGGGGTTGAGCTCCTATAATTCACCCCTCCACTTT. Complete variable domain (other parts from reference TRBV7-2 and TRBJ1-6): GAGVSQSPSNKVTEKGKDVELRCDPISGHTALYWYRQSLGQGLEFLIYFQGNSAPDKSGLPSDRFSAERTGGSVSTLTIQRTQQEDSAVYLCASSLGPTGLSSYNSPLHFGNGTRLTVT.

This chain joins TRBV3-1 (or the pseudogene TRBV3-2) and TRBJ2-6; a possible D gene is TRBD1 (6 bases). The CDR3 extends over 17 amino acids. Germline CDR1 is LGHDT and CDR2 is YNNKEL (reference sequence). V lost 0 bases, J lost 2 bases, and 11 bases lay in between. This CDR3 reads CASSQDVGGTGANVLTF. CDR3 in DNA: TGTGCCAGCAGCCAAGATGTAGGGGGTACTGGGGCCAACGTCCTGACTTTC.

The chain recombines TRBV18 with TRBJ2-4, with TRBD1 identical over 11 bases. The CDR3 has 20 residues. Losses at the gene ends were 2 bases for V and 2 bases for J; bases not matched to a gene: 14. Germline V lookup: CDR1 KGHSH, CDR2 LQKENI. CDR3: CASSPERTGGSYGTKNIQYF. In nucleotides, the CDR3 is TGTGCCAGCTCACCAGAGAGGACAGGGGGCAGCTACGGGACCAAAAACATTCAGTACTTC. Filled out from reference TRBV18 and TRBJ2-4, the complete variable domain reads NAGVMQNPRHLVRRRGQEARLRCSPMKGHSHVYWYRQLPEEGLKFMVYLQKENIIDESGMPKERFSAEFPKEGPSILRIQQVVRGDSAAYFCASSPERTGGSYGTKNIQYFGAGTRLSVL.

This chain connects TRBV11-2 to TRBJ2-5, with 8 bases identical to TRBD2. CDR3 length: 15 amino acids. J lost 5 bases, V lost 1 base, and 6 bases had no gene match. The germline CDR1 and CDR2 sequences are SGHAT and FQNNGV. CDR3 protein: CASSLGAGGPETQYF. In nucleotides, the CDR3 is TGTGCCAGCAGCTTAGGGGCGGGGGGTCCGGAGACCCAGTACTTC.

The genes are TRBV19 and TRBJ2-1, with D perhaps matching TRBD2 (6 bases). The CDR3 totals 15 residues. V was trimmed by 3 bases and J by 2 bases, leaving 11 bases between them. Germline V gene sequence: CDR1 LNHDA, CDR2 SQIVND (reference sequence). CDR3 region: CASSMGTYPYNEQFF. Written as DNA, the CDR3 is TGTGCCAGTAGTATGGGGACTTACCCCTACAATGAGCAGTTCTTC.